Listed below are T cell receptor beta chains from one sample, sequenced in a study of blood T cells in healthy people across ages. TCRdb analysed the 5' RACE reads with MiXCR anew, one entry per CDR3 protein. The sample shows 1.5 million or so distinct CDR3 sequences, roughly 43% of them seen only once. Sample: blood. These receptors originate from a woman aged 18-29 years in good health. The CDR3 runs from the conserved cysteine through the conserved F or W. Fields, in order: V gene, CDR3 protein.

TRBV5-1 CASRGAGGWDTEAFF
TRBV20-1 CSASWDSNQPQHF
TRBV4-3 CASSQEPAGGSSYNEQFF
TRBV4-2 CASSQDGKGPRRATNEKLFF
TRBV28 CASSLPPRGHYGYTF
TRBV29-1 CSVELGAQYF
TRBV6-1 CASSEGTYTGELFF
TRBV4-1 CASSQLGLTKNIQYF
TRBV24-1 CATSDSRGPGTDTQYF
TRBV25-1 CASSPTSGRADTQYF
TRBV3-1 CASSLHDRYEQYF
TRBV27 CASSPRDLPSYEQYF
TRBV10-3 CAISESPDRGNTEAFF